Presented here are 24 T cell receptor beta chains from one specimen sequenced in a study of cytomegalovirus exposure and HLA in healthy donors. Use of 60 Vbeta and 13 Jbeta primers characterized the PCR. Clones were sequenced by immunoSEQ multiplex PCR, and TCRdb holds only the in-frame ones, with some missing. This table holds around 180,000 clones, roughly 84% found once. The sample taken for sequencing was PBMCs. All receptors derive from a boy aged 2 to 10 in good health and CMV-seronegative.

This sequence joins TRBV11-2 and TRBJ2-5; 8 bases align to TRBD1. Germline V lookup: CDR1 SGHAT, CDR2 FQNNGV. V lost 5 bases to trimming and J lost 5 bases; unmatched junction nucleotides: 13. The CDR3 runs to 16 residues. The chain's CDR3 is CASSQDRVRDGETQYF. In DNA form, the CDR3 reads TGTGCCAGCAGCCAGGACAGGGTCCGGGATGGGGAGACCCAGTACTTC.

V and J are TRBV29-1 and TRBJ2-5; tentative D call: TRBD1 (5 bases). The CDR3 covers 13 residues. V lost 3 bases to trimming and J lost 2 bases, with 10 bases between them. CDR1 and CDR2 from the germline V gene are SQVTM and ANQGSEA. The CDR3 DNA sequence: TGCAGCGTTGAGCCTCAGGGTCAAGAGACCCAGTACTTC. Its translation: CSVEPQGQETQYF.

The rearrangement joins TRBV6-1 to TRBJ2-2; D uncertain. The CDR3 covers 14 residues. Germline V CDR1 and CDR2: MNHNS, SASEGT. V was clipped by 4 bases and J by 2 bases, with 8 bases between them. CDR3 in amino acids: CASSVRSNTGELFF. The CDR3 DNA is TGTGCCAGCAGTGTAAGGAGTAACACCGGGGAGCTGTTTTTT.

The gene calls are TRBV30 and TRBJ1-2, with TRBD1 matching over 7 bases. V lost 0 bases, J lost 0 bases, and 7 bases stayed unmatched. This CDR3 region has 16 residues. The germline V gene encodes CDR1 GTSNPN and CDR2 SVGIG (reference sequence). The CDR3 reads CAWSVRTGVTNYGYTF. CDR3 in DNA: TGTGCCTGGAGTGTTAGGACAGGTGTGACTAACTATGGCTACACCTTC.

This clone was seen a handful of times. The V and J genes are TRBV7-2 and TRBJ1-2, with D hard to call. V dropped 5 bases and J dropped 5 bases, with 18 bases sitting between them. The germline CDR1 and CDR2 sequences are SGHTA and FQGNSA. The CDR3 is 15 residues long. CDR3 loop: CASSPKASREYGYTF. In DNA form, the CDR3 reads TGTGCCAGCAGCCCAAAGGCCAGTCGGGAATATGGCTACACCTTC.

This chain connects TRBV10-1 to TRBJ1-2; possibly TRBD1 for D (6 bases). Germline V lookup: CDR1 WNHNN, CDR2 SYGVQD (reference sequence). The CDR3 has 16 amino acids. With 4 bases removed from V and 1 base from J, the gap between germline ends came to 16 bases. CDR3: CASSGRDKLLNYGYTF. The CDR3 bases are TGCGCCAGCAGTGGCCGGGACAAATTACTTAACTATGGCTACACCTTC.

CDR3 in amino acids: CASSRRGGANNEQFF. The CDR3 region has the DNA TGTGCCAGCAGCCGCCGCGGGGGGGCGAACAATGAGCAGTTCTTC. The chain couples TRBV14 to TRBJ2-1, with 9 bases identical to TRBD2. This CDR3 region has 15 residues. Germline CDR1 reads SGHDN; CDR2 reads FVKESK. V trimming: 4 bases; J trimming: 5 bases; junction bases outside the gene matches: 6.

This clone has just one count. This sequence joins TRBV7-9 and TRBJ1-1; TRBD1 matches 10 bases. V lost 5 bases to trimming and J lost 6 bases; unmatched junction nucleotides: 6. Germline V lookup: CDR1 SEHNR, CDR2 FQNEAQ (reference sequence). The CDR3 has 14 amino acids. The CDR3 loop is CASSERQGAPEAFF. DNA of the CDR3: TGTGCCAGCAGCGAAAGACAGGGGGCGCCTGAAGCTTTCTTT.

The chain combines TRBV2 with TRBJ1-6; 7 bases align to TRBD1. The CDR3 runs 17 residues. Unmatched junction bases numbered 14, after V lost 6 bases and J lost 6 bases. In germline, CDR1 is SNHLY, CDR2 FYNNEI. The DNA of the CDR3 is TGTGCCAGCAGAGGGGACAGTCCCCAAGTCAGTAATTCACCCCTCCACTTT. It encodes CASRGDSPQVSNSPLHF.

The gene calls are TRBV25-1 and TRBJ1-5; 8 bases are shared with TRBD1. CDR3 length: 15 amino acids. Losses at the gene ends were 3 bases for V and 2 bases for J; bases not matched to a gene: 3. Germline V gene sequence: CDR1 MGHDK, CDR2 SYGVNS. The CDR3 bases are TGTGCCAGCAGTGACGAGACAGGGGGCAATCAGCCCCAGCATTTT. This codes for CASSDETGGNQPQHF.

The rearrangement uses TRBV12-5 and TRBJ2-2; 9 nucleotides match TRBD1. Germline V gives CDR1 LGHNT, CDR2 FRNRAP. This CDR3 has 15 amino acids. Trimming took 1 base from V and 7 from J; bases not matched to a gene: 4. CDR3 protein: CASGLDGTGFGELFF. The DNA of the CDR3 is TGTGCTAGTGGTTTGGACGGGACAGGGTTCGGGGAGCTGTTTTTT.

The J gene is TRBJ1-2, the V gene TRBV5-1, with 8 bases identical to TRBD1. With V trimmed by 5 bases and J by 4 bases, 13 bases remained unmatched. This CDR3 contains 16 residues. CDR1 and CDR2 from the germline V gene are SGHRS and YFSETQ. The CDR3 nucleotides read TGCGCCAGCAGTCCCGGGACAGGAGGCACGCTCTATGGCTACACCTTC. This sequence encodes CASSPGTGGTLYGYTF. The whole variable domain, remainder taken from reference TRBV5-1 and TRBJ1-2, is KAGVTQTPRYLIKTRGQQVTLSCSPISGHRSVSWYQQTPGQGLQFLFEYFSETQRNKGNFPGRFSGRQFSNSRSEMNVSTLELGDSALYLCASSPGTGGTLYGYTFGSGTRLTVV.

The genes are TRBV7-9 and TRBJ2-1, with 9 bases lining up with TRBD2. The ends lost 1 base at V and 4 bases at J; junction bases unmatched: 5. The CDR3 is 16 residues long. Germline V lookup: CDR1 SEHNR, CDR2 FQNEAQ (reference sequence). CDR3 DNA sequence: TGTGCCAGCAGCTTAGAGCGGGCGGGAGGGTACAATGAGCAGTTCTTC. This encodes CASSLERAGGYNEQFF.

The chain's CDR3 is CASSLGTGIRYTF. In nucleotides, the CDR3 is TGTGCCAGCAGCTTGGGGACAGGGATACGCTACACCTTC. The chain employs TRBV5-6 and TRBJ1-2, with 8 bases aligning to TRBD1. The CDR3 length is 13 residues. CDR1 and CDR2 from the germline V gene are SGHDT and YYEEEE. The trim removed 0 bases at V and 9 bases at J, leaving 4 bases unmatched.

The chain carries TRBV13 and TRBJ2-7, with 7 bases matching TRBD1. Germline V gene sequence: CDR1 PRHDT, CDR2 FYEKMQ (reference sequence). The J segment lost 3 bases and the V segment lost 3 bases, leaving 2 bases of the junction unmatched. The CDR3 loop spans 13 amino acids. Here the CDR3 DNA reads TGTGCCAGCAGCTTCGGGACAGACTACGAGCAGTACTTC. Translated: CASSFGTDYEQYF.

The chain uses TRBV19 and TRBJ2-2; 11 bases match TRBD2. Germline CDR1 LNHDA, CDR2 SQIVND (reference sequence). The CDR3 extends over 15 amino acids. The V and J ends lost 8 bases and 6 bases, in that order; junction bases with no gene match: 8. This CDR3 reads CASCSGGAKAGELFF. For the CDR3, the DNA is TGTGCCAGTTGTAGCGGGGGGGCCAAGGCCGGGGAGCTGTTTTTT.

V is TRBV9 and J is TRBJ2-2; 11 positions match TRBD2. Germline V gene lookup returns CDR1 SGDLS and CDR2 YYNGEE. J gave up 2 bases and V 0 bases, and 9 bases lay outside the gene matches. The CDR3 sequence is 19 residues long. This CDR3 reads CASSVGLAGPTKNTGELFF. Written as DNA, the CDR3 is TGTGCCAGCAGCGTAGGACTAGCGGGGCCGACAAAAAACACCGGGGAGCTGTTTTTT.

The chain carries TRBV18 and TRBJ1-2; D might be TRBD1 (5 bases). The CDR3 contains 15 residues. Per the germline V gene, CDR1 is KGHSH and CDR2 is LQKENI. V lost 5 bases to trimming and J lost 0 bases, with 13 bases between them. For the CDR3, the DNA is TGTGCCAGCTCAGGCCGGGGGTTCCCTAACTATGGCTACACCTTC. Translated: CASSGRGFPNYGYTF.

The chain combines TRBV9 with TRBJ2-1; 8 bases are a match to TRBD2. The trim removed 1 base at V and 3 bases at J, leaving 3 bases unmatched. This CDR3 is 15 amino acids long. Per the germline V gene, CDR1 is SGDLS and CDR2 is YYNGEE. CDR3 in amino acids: CASSVLAGGYNEQFF. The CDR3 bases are TGTGCCAGCAGCGTACTCGCGGGAGGCTACAATGAGCAGTTCTTC. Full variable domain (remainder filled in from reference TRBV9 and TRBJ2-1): DSGVTQTPKHLITATGQRVTLRCSPRSGDLSVYWYQQSLDQGLQFLIQYYNGEERAKGNILERFSAQQFPDLHSELNLSSLELGDSALYFCASSVLAGGYNEQFFGPGTRLTVL.

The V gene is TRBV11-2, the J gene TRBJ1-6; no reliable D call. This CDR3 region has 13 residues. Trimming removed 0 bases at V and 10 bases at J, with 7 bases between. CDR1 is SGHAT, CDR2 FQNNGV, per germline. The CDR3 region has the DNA TGTGCCAGCAGCTTAGATCATCGGTCACCCCTCCACTTT. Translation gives CASSLDHRSPLHF.

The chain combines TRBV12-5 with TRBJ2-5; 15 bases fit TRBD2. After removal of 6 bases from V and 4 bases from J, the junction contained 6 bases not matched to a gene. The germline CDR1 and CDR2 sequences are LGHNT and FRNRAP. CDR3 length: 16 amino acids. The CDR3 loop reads CASGTGLAGGTETQYF. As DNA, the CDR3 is TGTGCTAGTGGAACGGGACTAGCGGGGGGTACAGAGACCCAGTACTTC.

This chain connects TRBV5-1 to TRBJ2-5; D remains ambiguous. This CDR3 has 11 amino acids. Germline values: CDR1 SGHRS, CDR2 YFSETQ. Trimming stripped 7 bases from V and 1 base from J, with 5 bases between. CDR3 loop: CASSGQETQYF. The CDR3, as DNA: TGCGCCAGCTCGGGCCAAGAGACCCAGTACTTC.

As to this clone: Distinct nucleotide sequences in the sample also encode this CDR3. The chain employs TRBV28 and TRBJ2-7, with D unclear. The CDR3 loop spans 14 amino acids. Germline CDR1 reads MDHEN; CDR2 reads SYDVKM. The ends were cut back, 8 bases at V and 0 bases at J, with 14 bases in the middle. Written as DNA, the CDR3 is TGTGCCAGCGGTAGCCCAGCCAGCTCCTACGAGCAGTACTTC. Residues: CASGSPASSYEQYF. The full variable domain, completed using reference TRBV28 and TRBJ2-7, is DVKVTQSSRYLVKRTGEKVFLECVQDMDHENMFWYRQDPGLGLRLIYFSYDVKMKEKGDIPEGYSVSREKKERFSLILESASTNQTSMYLCASGSPASSYEQYFGPGTRLTVT.

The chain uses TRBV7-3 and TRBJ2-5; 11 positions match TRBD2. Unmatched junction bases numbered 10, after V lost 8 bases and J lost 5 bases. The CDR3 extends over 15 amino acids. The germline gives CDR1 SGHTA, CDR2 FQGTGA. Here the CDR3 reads CASVPLAGDSETQYF. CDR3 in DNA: TGTGCCAGCGTCCCACTAGCGGGAGATTCTGAGACCCAGTACTTC.